This paragraph covers one T cell receptor (beta chain) sequence. Its antigen remains unknown. This entry is derived from a study of response to subunit inactivated influenza vaccine. Findings and caveats of the study: The authors put forward the suggestion that each seasonal influenza vaccination may bring in only a limited number of new T cells.

TCRdb reprocessed the RT-PCR reads with MiXCR, giving one entry per CDR3 protein. The table lists hundreds of thousands of distinct CDR3 sequences, 18% of them singletons. Germline CDR1 SGHTA, CDR2 FQGNSA. Trimming shortened V by 1 base and J by 3 bases, and 10 bases separated the two germline ends. This CDR3 has 14 residues. This receptor was taken from a man over 45 who received an inactivated influenza vaccine. Material: PBMCs from blood, obtained more than 4 days after vaccination. The chain carries TRBV7-2 and TRBJ2-7, with D tentatively TRBD2 (6 bases). The CDR3 sequence is CASSLGGGNYEQYF. CDR3 in DNA: TGTGCCAGCAGCTTAGGGGGAGGAAACTACGAGCAGTACTTC.